This is a list of T cell receptor beta chains from one sample in a study of vaccination and CD4 T cells after COVID-19. Each CDR3 protein gets one entry after TCRdb re-called the PCR reads with MiXCR. The sample gives some 11,000 distinct CDR3 sequences, roughly 60% of which show up once; approximately 8.7% is in the top ten. Which antigens these TCRs recognize remains unknown. The specimen comprised CD4+ T cells from blood, cultured in vitro, sampled before SARS-CoV-2 vaccination. The receptors come from a human donor who had recovered from COVID-19. The CDR3 runs from the conserved cysteine through the conserved F or W. The order of the fields is clone size, CDR3 length, V gene, J gene, D gene, CDR3 protein, CDR3 DNA. D genes are given only for firm matches. Size is omitted from some rows. Given values are once, few, many or a class for expanded clones.

abundance: NA
len: 15
v_gene: TRBV12-3/TRBV12-4
j_gene: TRBJ1-6
d_gene: NA
CDR3aa: CASSWASSYNSPLHF
CDR3nt: TGTGCCAGCAGCTGGGCGAGCTCCTATAATTCACCCCTCCACTTT

abundance: few
len: 15
v_gene: TRBV27
j_gene: TRBJ2-2
d_gene: NA
CDR3aa: CASSFYLGPPGELFF
CDR3nt: TGTGCCAGCAGTTTCTACCTAGGCCCACCTGGGGAGCTGTTTTTT

abundance: NA
len: 16
v_gene: TRBV19
j_gene: TRBJ2-1
d_gene: TRBD2
CDR3aa: CASSIEGTSEYNEQFF
CDR3nt: TGTGCCAGTAGTATAGAGGGGACTAGCGAGTACAATGAGCAGTTCTTC

abundance: NA
len: 16
v_gene: TRBV7-2
j_gene: TRBJ2-1
d_gene: TRBD2
CDR3aa: CASSLLVAGGRDEQFF
CDR3nt: TGTGCCAGCAGCTTATTGGTAGCGGGGGGCCGGGATGAGCAGTTCTTC

abundance: NA
len: 15
v_gene: TRBV6-1
j_gene: TRBJ1-1
d_gene: NA
CDR3aa: CASRSQGRVWTEAFF
CDR3nt: TGTGCCAGCAGATCACAGGGTCGCGTTTGGACTGAAGCTTTCTTT

abundance: NA
len: 15
v_gene: TRBV7-3
j_gene: TRBJ2-5
d_gene: TRBD2
CDR3aa: CASSLMPGTIETQYF
CDR3nt: TGTGCCAGCAGCTTAATGCCGGGGACTATAGAGACCCAGTACTTC

abundance: few
len: 15
v_gene: TRBV6-1
j_gene: TRBJ2-7
d_gene: NA
CDR3aa: CASSEVGRGPLEQYF
CDR3nt: TGTGCCAGCAGTGAAGTAGGTCGAGGCCCCCTCGAGCAGTACTTC

abundance: NA
len: 15
v_gene: TRBV20-1
j_gene: TRBJ1-3
d_gene: TRBD1
CDR3aa: CSARDGGDSRNTIYF
CDR3nt: TGCAGTGCTAGAGATGGCGGGGACAGTCGGAACACCATATATTTT

abundance: NA
len: 13
v_gene: TRBV7-3
j_gene: TRBJ2-1
d_gene: NA
CDR3aa: CASSLTRGDEQFF
CDR3nt: TGTGCCAGCAGCTTAACCAGGGGAGACGAGCAGTTCTTC

abundance: NA
len: 15
v_gene: TRBV2
j_gene: TRBJ1-2
d_gene: TRBD1
CDR3aa: CASSTQGAFNYGYTF
CDR3nt: TGTGCCAGCAGTACTCAGGGGGCCTTCAACTATGGCTACACCTTC

abundance: NA
len: 14
v_gene: TRBV6-5
j_gene: TRBJ1-3
d_gene: NA
CDR3aa: CASSYLGAGNTIYF
CDR3nt: TGTGCCAGCAGTTACCTAGGAGCTGGAAACACCATATATTTT

abundance: NA
len: 12
v_gene: TRBV10-3
j_gene: TRBJ2-7
d_gene: NA
CDR3aa: CAMWPGFGEQYF
CDR3nt: TGTGCCATGTGGCCGGGATTCGGCGAGCAGTACTTC

abundance: NA
len: 16
v_gene: TRBV7-9
j_gene: TRBJ2-3
d_gene: NA
CDR3aa: CASSLAGGSGTDTQYF
CDR3nt: TGTGCCAGCAGCTTAGCAGGAGGGTCTGGGACAGATACGCAGTATTTT

abundance: NA
len: 14
v_gene: TRBV20-1
j_gene: TRBJ1-2
d_gene: TRBD1
CDR3aa: CSAQQGNTNYGYTF
CDR3nt: TGCAGTGCCCAACAGGGGAACACCAACTATGGCTACACCTTC

abundance: few
len: 13
v_gene: TRBV6-2/TRBV6-3
j_gene: TRBJ1-2
d_gene: NA
CDR3aa: CASTPLANYGYTF
CDR3nt: TGTGCCAGCACCCCCCTAGCTAACTATGGCTACACCTTC

abundance: NA
len: 12
v_gene: TRBV20-1
j_gene: TRBJ2-7
d_gene: TRBD1
CDR3aa: CSAGQGANEQYF
CDR3nt: TGCAGTGCTGGACAGGGGGCTAACGAGCAGTACTTC

abundance: few
len: 14
v_gene: TRBV7-2
j_gene: TRBJ2-5
d_gene: NA
CDR3aa: CASSNTGEKETQYF
CDR3nt: TGTGCCAGCAGCAACACCGGAGAAAAAGAGACCCAGTACTTC

abundance: few
len: 13
v_gene: TRBV7-2
j_gene: TRBJ1-1
d_gene: TRBD1
CDR3aa: CASSLTGDTEAFF
CDR3nt: TGTGCCAGCAGCTTAACAGGGGATACTGAAGCTTTCTTT

abundance: NA
len: 13
v_gene: TRBV7-3
j_gene: TRBJ2-3
d_gene: TRBD2
CDR3aa: CASSPGTSGTQYF
CDR3nt: TGTGCCAGCAGCCCCGGGACTAGCGGGACGCAGTATTTT

abundance: NA
len: 13
v_gene: TRBV19
j_gene: TRBJ2-1
d_gene: TRBD1
CDR3aa: CASSDRGYNEQFF
CDR3nt: TGTGCCAGTTCAGACAGGGGCTACAATGAGCAGTTCTTC

abundance: NA
len: 14
v_gene: TRBV12-3/TRBV12-4
j_gene: TRBJ1-5
d_gene: NA
CDR3aa: CASSRARSNQPQHF
CDR3nt: TGTGCCAGCAGTAGGGCGAGAAGCAATCAGCCCCAGCATTTT

abundance: NA
len: 13
v_gene: TRBV10-3
j_gene: TRBJ1-1
d_gene: TRBD1
CDR3aa: CAITRDRGTEAFF
CDR3nt: TGTGCCATCACCCGGGACAGGGGCACTGAAGCTTTCTTT

abundance: NA
len: 15
v_gene: TRBV30
j_gene: TRBJ2-3
d_gene: NA
CDR3aa: CACSEGPSSTDTQYF
CDR3nt: TGTGCCTGTTCGGAGGGCCCTTCTAGCACAGATACGCAGTATTTT

abundance: NA
len: 16
v_gene: TRBV20-1
j_gene: TRBJ2-6
d_gene: NA
CDR3aa: CSARDSAGTGANVLTF
CDR3nt: TGCAGTGCTAGAGATTCCGCGGGGACTGGGGCCAACGTCCTGACTTTC

abundance: few
len: 12
v_gene: TRBV28
j_gene: TRBJ2-1
d_gene: TRBD2
CDR3aa: CASGFTGTSWFF
CDR3nt: TGTGCCAGCGGTTTTACCGGGACTAGCTGGTTCTTC

abundance: few
len: 14
v_gene: TRBV12-3/TRBV12-4
j_gene: TRBJ1-1
d_gene: NA
CDR3aa: CASSLQGGRTEAFF
CDR3nt: TGTGCCAGCAGTCTACAGGGCGGGCGGACTGAAGCTTTCTTT

abundance: NA
len: 14
v_gene: TRBV11-3
j_gene: TRBJ1-1
d_gene: NA
CDR3aa: CASSLLRVNTEAFF
CDR3nt: TGTGCCAGCAGCTTACTACGGGTGAACACTGAAGCTTTCTTT

abundance: few
len: 13
v_gene: TRBV28
j_gene: TRBJ2-1
d_gene: TRBD2
CDR3aa: CASRGGGYNEQFF
CDR3nt: TGTGCCAGCAGGGGGGGAGGGTACAATGAGCAGTTCTTC

abundance: few
len: 14
v_gene: TRBV20-1
j_gene: TRBJ2-2
d_gene: NA
CDR3aa: CSARQWMNTGELFF
CDR3nt: TGCAGTGCTAGACAATGGATGAACACCGGGGAGCTGTTTTTT

abundance: NA
len: 16
v_gene: TRBV4-3
j_gene: TRBJ2-3
d_gene: NA
CDR3aa: CASSQERGGATDTQYF
CDR3nt: TGCGCCAGCAGCCAAGAAAGAGGGGGGGCCACAGATACGCAGTATTTT

abundance: few
len: 15
v_gene: TRBV6-1
j_gene: TRBJ1-5
d_gene: NA
CDR3aa: CASRPKGERNQPQHF
CDR3nt: TGTGCCAGCAGGCCCAAGGGAGAGAGGAATCAGCCCCAGCATTTT

abundance: NA
len: 13
v_gene: TRBV27
j_gene: TRBJ2-7
d_gene: NA
CDR3aa: CASMLDPRYEQYF
CDR3nt: TGTGCCAGCATGTTAGACCCTCGCTACGAGCAGTACTTC

abundance: few
len: 12
v_gene: TRBV10-3
j_gene: TRBJ1-1
d_gene: NA
CDR3aa: CATRQLNTEAFF
CDR3nt: TGTGCCACCAGACAGCTGAACACTGAAGCTTTCTTT

abundance: once
len: 14
v_gene: TRBV7-2
j_gene: TRBJ1-2
d_gene: NA
CDR3aa: CASSILPETYGYTF
CDR3nt: TGTGCCAGCAGCATATTACCGGAGACCTATGGCTACACCTTC

abundance: few
len: 14
v_gene: TRBV24-1
j_gene: TRBJ1-3
d_gene: NA
CDR3aa: CATRRPLRGNTIYF
CDR3nt: TGTGCCACCAGACGCCCGCTCAGGGGAAACACCATATATTTT

abundance: once
len: 15
v_gene: TRBV10-2
j_gene: TRBJ2-6
d_gene: NA
CDR3aa: CASRVSGSGANVLTF
CDR3nt: TGCGCCAGCAGGGTTTCAGGGTCTGGGGCCAACGTCCTGACTTTC

abundance: NA
len: 15
v_gene: TRBV19
j_gene: TRBJ2-1
d_gene: TRBD1
CDR3aa: CASSPDRGSYNEQFF
CDR3nt: TGTGCCAGTAGTCCGGACAGGGGCTCCTACAATGAGCAGTTCTTC

abundance: NA
len: 15
v_gene: TRBV12-3/TRBV12-4
j_gene: TRBJ1-2
d_gene: NA
CDR3aa: CASSLNSWTVYGYTF
CDR3nt: TGTGCCAGCAGTTTAAACTCCTGGACAGTCTATGGCTACACCTTC

abundance: NA
len: 12
v_gene: TRBV7-2
j_gene: TRBJ2-2
d_gene: NA
CDR3aa: CASSLGEAQSFF
CDR3nt: TGTGCCAGCAGCTTGGGTGAGGCCCAATCATTTTTT

abundance: NA
len: 13
v_gene: TRBV6-5
j_gene: TRBJ1-1
d_gene: NA
CDR3aa: CASSYGGNTEAFF
CDR3nt: TGTGCCAGCAGTTACGGGGGGAACACTGAAGCTTTCTTT

abundance: NA
len: 14
v_gene: TRBV24-1
j_gene: TRBJ1-6
d_gene: NA
CDR3aa: CATSDSDKNSPLHF
CDR3nt: TGTGCCACCAGTGACAGCGACAAGAATTCACCCCTCCACTTT

abundance: NA
len: 14
v_gene: TRBV19
j_gene: TRBJ2-5
d_gene: NA
CDR3aa: CASTRTGRVGTQYF
CDR3nt: TGTGCCAGTACCCGGACGGGTCGAGTCGGGACCCAGTACTTC

abundance: NA
len: 14
v_gene: TRBV28
j_gene: TRBJ1-1
d_gene: TRBD1
CDR3aa: CASSLLQGATEAFF
CDR3nt: TGTGCCAGCAGCCTCCTACAGGGGGCCACTGAAGCTTTCTTT

abundance: NA
len: 16
v_gene: TRBV5-4
j_gene: TRBJ2-5
d_gene: TRBD2
CDR3aa: CASSPGTRGPQETQYF
CDR3nt: TGTGCCAGCAGCCCAGGGACTAGGGGACCCCAAGAGACCCAGTACTTC

abundance: NA
len: 12
v_gene: TRBV7-6
j_gene: TRBJ1-2
d_gene: NA
CDR3aa: CASSPGGLGYTF
CDR3nt: TGTGCCAGCAGCCCCGGGGGCCTTGGCTACACCTTC

abundance: NA
len: 16
v_gene: TRBV27
j_gene: TRBJ1-1
d_gene: NA
CDR3aa: CASTPGWGRKDSEAFF
CDR3nt: TGTGCCAGCACCCCCGGGTGGGGGAGGAAAGACTCTGAAGCTTTCTTT

abundance: NA
len: 13
v_gene: TRBV6-1
j_gene: TRBJ1-2
d_gene: NA
CDR3aa: CASSGGRPYGYTF
CDR3nt: TGTGCCAGCAGTGGGGGACGGCCTTATGGCTACACCTTC

abundance: NA
len: 18
v_gene: TRBV7-2
j_gene: TRBJ1-6
d_gene: NA
CDR3aa: CASSTGTGGRGYNSPLHF
CDR3nt: TGTGCCAGCAGCACGGGGACCGGGGGCAGGGGTTATAATTCACCCCTCCACTTT

abundance: once
len: 14
v_gene: TRBV20-1
j_gene: TRBJ1-1
d_gene: TRBD1
CDR3aa: CSANTTGQGSEAFF
CDR3nt: TGCAGTGCGAACACTACGGGACAGGGATCCGAAGCTTTCTTT

abundance: NA
len: 14
v_gene: TRBV29-1
j_gene: TRBJ1-1
d_gene: NA
CDR3aa: CSVELVQGATEAFF
CDR3nt: TGCAGCGTTGAATTGGTGCAGGGCGCCACTGAAGCTTTCTTT

abundance: NA
len: 13
v_gene: TRBV10-3
j_gene: TRBJ2-1
d_gene: TRBD2
CDR3aa: CAIRGLAGSEQFF
CDR3nt: TGTGCCATCAGGGGACTAGCGGGATCTGAGCAGTTCTTC

abundance: NA
len: 14
v_gene: TRBV18
j_gene: TRBJ1-6
d_gene: TRBD1
CDR3aa: CATTGTARSSPLHF
CDR3nt: TGTGCCACCACAGGGACAGCCCGTAGTTCACCCCTCCACTTT

abundance: large
len: 14
v_gene: TRBV6-1
j_gene: TRBJ1-5
d_gene: NA
CDR3aa: CASSEGFGNQPQHF
CDR3nt: TGTGCCAGCAGTGAAGGATTTGGCAATCAGCCCCAGCATTTT

abundance: NA
len: 15
v_gene: TRBV19
j_gene: TRBJ2-1
d_gene: TRBD2
CDR3aa: CASGLAGGFFDEQFF
CDR3nt: TGTGCCAGCGGACTAGCGGGAGGTTTTTTCGATGAGCAGTTCTTC

abundance: NA
len: 13
v_gene: TRBV5-1
j_gene: TRBJ2-5
d_gene: NA
CDR3aa: CASSQSRIETQYF
CDR3nt: TGCGCCAGCAGCCAATCTAGGATCGAGACCCAGTACTTC